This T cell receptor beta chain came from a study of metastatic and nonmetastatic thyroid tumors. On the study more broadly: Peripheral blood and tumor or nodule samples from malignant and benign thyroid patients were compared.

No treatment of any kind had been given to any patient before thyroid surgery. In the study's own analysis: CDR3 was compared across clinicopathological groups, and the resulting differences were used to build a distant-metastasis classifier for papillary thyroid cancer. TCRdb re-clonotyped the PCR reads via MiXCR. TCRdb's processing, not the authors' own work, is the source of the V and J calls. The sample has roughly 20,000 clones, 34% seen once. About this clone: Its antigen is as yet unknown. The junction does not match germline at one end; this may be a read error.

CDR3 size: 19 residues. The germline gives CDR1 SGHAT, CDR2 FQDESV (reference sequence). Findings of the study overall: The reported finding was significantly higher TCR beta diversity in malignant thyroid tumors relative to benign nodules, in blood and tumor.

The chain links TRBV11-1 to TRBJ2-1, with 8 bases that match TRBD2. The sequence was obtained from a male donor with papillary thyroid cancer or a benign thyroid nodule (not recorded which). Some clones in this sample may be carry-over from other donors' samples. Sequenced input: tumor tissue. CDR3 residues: CASSLAPTSGRVSYNEQFF. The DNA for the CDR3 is TGTGCCAGCAGCCTAGCGCCTACTAGCGGCAGGGTCTCCTACAATGAGCAGTTCTTC.